This T cell receptor beta chain was retrieved from a study of T cells in Graves' hyperthyroidism and ophthalmopathy (dated by TCRdb to about 2019). The study in broad terms: Peripheral blood was collected at initial diagnosis, before any treatment. To identify distinguishing TCR V-J signatures, a discovery cohort of roughly 100 patients was used, comprising 40 to 45 with Graves' ophthalmopathy and about 59 with stable Graves' hyperthyroidism. An independent validation cohort of about 20 hyperthyroidism patients and about 16 patients who later progressed to ophthalmopathy tested prospective prediction of ophthalmopathy. The roughly 91 discovery patients were randomly divided into training and test sets at a 7:3 ratio. In about 6 Graves' hyperthyroidism patients, the study also compared T-cell repertoires from thyroid tissue with T-cell repertoires from blood. After blood sampling, hyperthyroidism patients were treated with methimazole at a starting dose of 30 mg daily, and ophthalmopathy patients were treated with high-dose intravenous methylprednisolone. The paper describes TCR Vbeta CDR3 sequencing of more than 120 peripheral blood samples, made up of roughly 40 ophthalmopathy patients, 70 to 75 hyperthyroidism patients and 17 progressor patients.

This clonotype has just a few counts. The antigen this receptor binds is unknown. Base qualities are not at hand, and no much larger clone is one base apart. Amplification of TCR beta CDR3 regions was carried out from RNA transcripts. A first-round RT-PCR of the TCR CDR3 used the HTBI primer set with the Qiagen OneStep RT-PCR kit. The libraries were constructed in a second round of multiplex PCR and then size-selected and purified. Libraries were sequenced paired-end with 100 bp reads on an Illumina HiSeq2000. In the paper's pipeline: Raw data were processed with SOAPnuke, discarding reads with adapters, uncalled bases, mean Phred below 15, or no exact constant-primer or identifier match. COPE v1.2.5 was used to merge the high-quality paired reads, and each unique nucleotide sequence was defined as a clonotype. Clonotypes were aligned to IMGT TRBV, TRBD and TRBJ reference segments using MiTCR v1.1. Only V-J combinations with frequency above 0.0001, covering 98% to 99.2% of repertoires, were analysed. The TCS score was defined as the ratio of F50 (clonal expansion) to E x V (chaos), calculated using BLOSUM62-based TCRdist between CDR3 peptides within each V-J. Welch's t-statistics and random forest reduced 450 to 600 V-J features to roughly 13, which were used in a naive Bayes classifier (R e1071). The public reads were quality trimmed at Q25 with fastp and then assembled into clones with MiXCR by TCRdb, keeping productive beta chains. Each entry is one CDR3 protein sequence, shown with its most common DNA and genes. TCRdb, rather than the study authors, made the V and J calls. A total of approximately 690,000 distinct CDR3 sequences appear in this sample, roughly 15% of them only once. About 12% of the sample is held by the ten biggest clonotypes.

Looking up the germline V gene yields CDR1 MNHEY and CDR2 SVGAGI. The CDR3 runs 17 residues from the cysteine to the phenylalanine. The retained sequence is limited to the CDR3, 51 bases, with the frame set at the first base. V drops 2 bases and J drops 3 bases, leaving 17 bases in between. Ophthalmopathy patients had moderately to severely active disease, with a Clinical Activity Score of 3 or more, a NOSPECS grade of 4 or more, and a disease duration of less than 3 months. Any patient with an uncontrolled infection, another autoimmune disease, pregnancy or lactation was excluded. Diagnoses were established on the basis of clinical symptoms, serum thyroxine and TRAb, thyroid ultrasound, and orbital computed tomography. PBMCs were isolated from 10 ml of fresh peripheral blood by Ficoll-Paque density gradient centrifugation. Total RNA was extracted with Trizol reagent, and quality was checked on an Agilent 2100 Bioanalyzer.

The paper as a whole reports these results and caveats: Sample size was not statistically predetermined, and blinding of investigators to group allocation was not performed. Ophthalmopathy was separated from stable hyperthyroidism by a 13 V-J signature model, with 85% to 90% sensitivity and about 84% specificity obtained in cross-validation and 80%/75% obtained in testing. During validation, the model predicted progression to ophthalmopathy a median of around 7 months ahead of onset, with roughly 65% sensitivity and 72% to 80% specificity. Most expanded thyroid clonotypes (frequency above 0.001) were also detected in blood, a finding suggesting that blood repertoires may reflect thyroid immune responses.

The sample consisted of blood. In this chain, TRBV6-5 is recombined with TRBJ1-5, with no confidently assigned D gene. This clonotype originated in a woman aged 45-59 years with Graves' ophthalmopathy. In nucleotide form, the sequence is TGTGCCAGCAGTTACCCCTCGGGAAGCAGGTCCAATCAGCCCCAGCATTTT. Translated, it reads CASSYPSGSRSNQPQHF.